The rows below give T cell receptor beta chains drawn from one sample of a study of T cell repertoires in cytomegalovirus infection. No antigen is known for these receptors. TCRdb itself ran the reads through MiXCR, one entry per CDR3 protein. The sample holds roughly 990,000 distinct CDR3 sequences; roughly 30% are singletons and the top ten take around an eighth. The sequences come from cultured CD8+ T cells from PBMCs, collected from culture after CMV antigen stimulation. These TCRs come from a human donor in good health (CMV status not recorded). Some clones in this sample may be carry-over from other donors' samples. CDR3s include the opening cysteine and the closing phenylalanine or tryptophan. A D gene is named only where the DNA matches it firmly. The size field is filled for only some rows; it gives once, few, many or a size class.

d_call	cdr3_length	clone_size	j_call	v_call	cdr3_nt	cdr3_aa
.	13	.	TRBJ2-7	TRBV6-6	TGTGCCAGCAGTCTCACAGATTCCTACGAGCAGTACTTC	CASSLTDSYEQYF
TRBD1	15	many	TRBJ2-1	TRBV7-9	TGTGCCAGCAGCTGGAGGACAGGGGTGTACAATGAGCAGTTCTTC	CASSWRTGVYNEQFF
.	15	many	TRBJ2-1	TRBV7-2	TGTGCCAGCAGCTTAGCTGGGCCGGGCAACAATGAGCAGTTCTTC	CASSLAGPGNNEQFF
.	16	many	TRBJ1-2	TRBV7-9	TGTGCCAGCAGCGGAGGCGGGGGCCGCGGTGGTTTTGGCTACACCTTC	CASSGGGGRGGFGYTF
TRBD2	16	.	TRBJ2-1	TRBV4-1	TGTGCCAGCAGCCAACAAGCGGGGGCGAACTTCAATGAGCAGTTCTTC	CASSQQAGANFNEQFF
.	15	many	TRBJ2-5	TRBV7-9	TGTGCCAGCAGCCCCCCCGGGGGGCAGAGGGGCACCCAGTACTTC	CASSPPGGQRGTQYF
.	15	.	TRBJ1-6	TRBV4-3	TGCGCCAGCAGCCAAGATATGGAGTTCAATTCACCCCTCCACTTT	CASSQDMEFNSPLHF
TRBD2	16	few	TRBJ2-3	TRBV2	TGTGCCAGCAGTGATAGGCTGGCGGGGGGGGCAGATACGCAGTATTTT	CASSDRLAGGADTQYF
.	13	few	TRBJ2-5	TRBV6-6	TGTGCCAGCACCCCGGAACCGGGAGAGACCCAGTACTTC	CASTPEPGETQYF
.	12	many	TRBJ2-5	TRBV7-8	TGTGCCAGCATCACTCCGGGAGAGACCCAGTACTTC	CASITPGETQYF
TRBD2	15	few	TRBJ2-1	TRBV28	TGTGCCACTAGGACTAGCGGGATTACCTACAATGAGCAGTTCTTC	CATRTSGITYNEQFF
.	16	.	TRBJ2-1	TRBV14	TGTGCCGGCAGCCAGCCTCTGGGGGCCTCCTACAATGAGCAGTTCTTC	CAGSQPLGASYNEQFF
.	15	few	TRBJ1-5	TRBV6-5	TGTGCCAGCAGTTACTCGAGACAGGTCAATCAGCCCCAGCATTTT	CASSYSRQVNQPQHF